This TCR beta chain was found in a study of blood T cell repertoires in COVID-19. Study in general: COVID-19 samples collected from the United States, Italy and Spain covered acute and convalescent phases. PBMCs, B-cell-depleted T cells, or T cells were the source of the cDNA or gDNA that made up the material.

Study processing details: Estimation of nucleated cell counts relied on the amplification of reference gene primers. This table comes from immunoSEQ multiplex PCR, and its TCRdb copy is limited to in-frame clones, with some not included. The V and J calls and the clone size are those of that table, but D and trimming were determined from the DNA. The sample consists of fewer than 500,000 clones, about 90% of them appearing once. Patients at the Seattle site were enrolled during active infection and followed longitudinally. The source is a man between 18 and 35 years old with COVID-19, enrolled during active disease. Material: peripheral blood.

The DNA of the CDR3 is TGTGCCAGCAGCTTTAGCGGGGCCACAGATACGCAGTATTTT. Protein: CASSFSGATDTQYF. The gene calls are TRBV2 and TRBJ2-3; 8 bases are a match to TRBD2. The CDR3 has 14 amino acids. CDR1 and CDR2 (germline): SNHLY, FYNNEI. V lost 6 bases to trimming and J lost 2 bases; unmatched junction nucleotides: 4.